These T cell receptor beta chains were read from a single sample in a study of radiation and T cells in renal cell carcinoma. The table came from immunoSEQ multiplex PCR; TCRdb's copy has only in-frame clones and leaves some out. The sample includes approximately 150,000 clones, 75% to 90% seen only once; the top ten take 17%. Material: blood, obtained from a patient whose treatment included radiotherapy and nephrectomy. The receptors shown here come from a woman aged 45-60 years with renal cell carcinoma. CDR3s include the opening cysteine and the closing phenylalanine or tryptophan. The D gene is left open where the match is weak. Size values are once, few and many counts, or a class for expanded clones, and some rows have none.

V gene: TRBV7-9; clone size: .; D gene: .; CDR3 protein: CLVQAAKESEQYF
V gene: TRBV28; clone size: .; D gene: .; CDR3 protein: CASSGGFGGEKLFF
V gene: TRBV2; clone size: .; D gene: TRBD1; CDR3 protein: CASNWYGTGRTGELFF
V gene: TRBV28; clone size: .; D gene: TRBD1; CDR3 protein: CASRRDRVYGYTF
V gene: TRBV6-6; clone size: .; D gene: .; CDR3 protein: CASSSTEDTQYF
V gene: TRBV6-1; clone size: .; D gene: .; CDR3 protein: CASSAGRGTYTEAFF
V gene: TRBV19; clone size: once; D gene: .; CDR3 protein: CASSPREANNQPQHF
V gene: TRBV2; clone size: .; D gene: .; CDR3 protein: CASRETGSYQPQHF
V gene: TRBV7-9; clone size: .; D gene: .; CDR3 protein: CASNRDLATEAFF
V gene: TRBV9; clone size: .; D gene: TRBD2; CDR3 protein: CASSGSGTDSTDTQYF
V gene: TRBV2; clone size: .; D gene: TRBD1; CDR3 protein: CASQIPGQGDQPQHF
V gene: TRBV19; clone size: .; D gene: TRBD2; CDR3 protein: CASSLLAGSNEQFF
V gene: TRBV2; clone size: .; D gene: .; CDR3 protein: CASSEESGSEQFF
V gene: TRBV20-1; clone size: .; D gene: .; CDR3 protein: CSARSGNTIYF
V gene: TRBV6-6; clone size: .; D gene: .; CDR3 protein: CASGRGGTEQYF
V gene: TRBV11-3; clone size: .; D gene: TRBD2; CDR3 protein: CASSPGLADNEQFF
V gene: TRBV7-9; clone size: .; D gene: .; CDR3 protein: CASSAQGEVDGYTF
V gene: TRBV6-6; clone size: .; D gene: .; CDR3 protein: CASADRGGLSNQPQHF
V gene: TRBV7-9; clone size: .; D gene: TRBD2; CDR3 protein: CASSTTSGPQETQYF
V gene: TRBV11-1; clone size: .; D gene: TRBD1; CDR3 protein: CASSLRGQLRDYEQYF
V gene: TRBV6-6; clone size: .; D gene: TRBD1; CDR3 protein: CASTEGASTDTQYF
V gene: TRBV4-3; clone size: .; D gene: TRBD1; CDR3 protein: CASSQGQGGIYEQYF
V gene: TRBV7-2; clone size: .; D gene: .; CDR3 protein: CASSLIVTEQYF
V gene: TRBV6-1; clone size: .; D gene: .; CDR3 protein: CASSEIFLGSHSTNTEAFF
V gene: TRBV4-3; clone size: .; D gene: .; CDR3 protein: CASSQDWSATNEKLFF
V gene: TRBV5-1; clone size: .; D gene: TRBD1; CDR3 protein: CASSLLQGNSPLHF
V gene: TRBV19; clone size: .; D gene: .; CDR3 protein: CASRANFLNTDTQYF
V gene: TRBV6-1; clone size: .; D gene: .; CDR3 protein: CASSDVGDTQYF
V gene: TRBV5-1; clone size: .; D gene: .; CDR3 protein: CASSAILQGDEQYF
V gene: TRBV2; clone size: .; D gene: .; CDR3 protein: CASMETVANYGYTF
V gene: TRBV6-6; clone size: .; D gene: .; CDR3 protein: CASSYSVTRGYEQYF
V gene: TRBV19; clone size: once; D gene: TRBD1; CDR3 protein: CASSIAGQGEYTEAFF